The 28 T cell receptor beta chains given below trace back to one sample, sequenced in a study of T cells in Graves' hyperthyroidism and ophthalmopathy. Researchers amplified the TCR beta CDR3 regions from RNA transcripts. Carried out on the TCR CDR3, a first-round RT-PCR used the HTBI primer set. One entry per CDR3 protein results from TCRdb running MiXCR on the multiplex PCR reads. The sample contains around 190,000 distinct CDR3 sequences, around 15% of which appear only once. The sequenced sample was blood. The receptor set was obtained from a woman between 45 and 65 years old with Graves' hyperthyroidism.

This clonotype was recorded at least ten times. The CDR3 DNA reads as TGTGCCAGCAGCGTAGAGGGGGGGGCCCGATCAGAGCAGTACTTC. It yields the protein CASSVEGGARSEQYF. The gene calls are TRBV9 and TRBJ2-7, with a tentative D call TRBD2 (7 bases). CDR1 and CDR2 (germline): SGDLS, YYNGEE. Trimming cost V 0 bases and J 7 bases, with 17 bases left between them. The CDR3 is 15 residues long.

This clonotype was counted at least ten times. The chain carries TRBV24-1 and TRBJ1-6; D perhaps matches TRBD1 (5 bases). The V gene's germline CDR1 is KGHDR and CDR2 SFDVKD. V lost 4 bases, J lost 3 bases, and 12 bases lay in between. This CDR3 spans 16 amino acids. CDR3 nucleotide sequence: TGTGCCACCAGTGACGACAGCGACCTCTATAATTCACCCCTCCACTTT. Encoded protein: CATSDDSDLYNSPLHF.

This clonotype was seen at least ten times. The V and J genes are TRBV6-1 and TRBJ1-2; the D gene is possibly TRBD1 (6 bases). Germline-derived CDR1 and CDR2 are MNHNS and SASEGT. This CDR3 is 14 amino acids long. V was pared by 6 bases and J by 5 bases, with 16 bases between. In DNA form, the CDR3 reads TGTGCCAGCAGGCCGACAGGATTTCTTTATGGCTACACCTTC. Amino acids: CASRPTGFLYGYTF.

There are many counts of this clonotype. V usage is TRBV5-1 and J usage is TRBJ2-1; no clear D gene. Trimming took off 5 bases at V and 3 bases at J, with 15 bases between the two ends. Germline V gene data show CDR1 as SGHRS and CDR2 as YFSETQ. The CDR3 contains 15 residues. The CDR3 reads CASSLIQNRYNEQFF. In DNA, the CDR3 is TGCGCCAGCAGTCTAATTCAGAACCGCTACAATGAGCAGTTCTTC.

This clonotype appeared many times. V gene TRBV6-1 combines with J gene TRBJ1-2; 8 bases map to TRBD1. J lost 8 bases, V lost 4 bases, and 12 bases had no gene match. This CDR3 contains 15 residues. Germline CDR1 and CDR2: MNHNS and SASEGT. CDR3 in amino acids: CASSGYRGQATGYTF. The CDR3 nucleotides are TGTGCCAGCAGTGGGTACAGGGGACAGGCTACGGGCTACACCTTC.

This clonotype has at least ten counts. The V and J genes are TRBV27 and TRBJ2-7; 7 nucleotides match TRBD1. V lost 5 bases to trimming and J lost 7 bases; unmatched junction nucleotides: 14. This CDR3 spans 15 amino acids. The germline V gene has CDR1 MNHEY and CDR2 SMNVEV (reference sequence). The CDR3 DNA reads as TGTGCCAGCAGTCCGCTGGAGACAGGGACGGGTGAGCAGTACTTC. Encoded protein: CASSPLETGTGEQYF.

This clonotype was found many times. The chain is built from TRBV18 and TRBJ2-7; TRBD2 matches 9 bases. The CDR3 sequence is 14 residues long. The germline CDR1 and CDR2 sequences are KGHSH and LQKENI. V shed 3 bases, J shed 4 bases, and the junction held 4 bases outside the gene matches. The CDR3, as DNA: TGTGCCAGCTCACCCCGAACTAGCGGGTACGAGCAGTACTTC. Translation gives CASSPRTSGYEQYF.

The CDR3 spells CASSGDREGGQPQHF. CDR3 sequence (DNA): TGTGCCAGCAGCGGGGACAGGGAAGGAGGTCAGCCCCAGCATTTT. The J gene is TRBJ1-5, the V gene TRBV7-9; 9 positions agree with TRBD1. The CDR3 covers 15 residues. The V and J ends lost 5 bases and 6 bases, in that order; junction bases with no gene match: 8. The germline V gene has CDR1 SEHNR and CDR2 FQNEAQ (reference sequence).

The table lists this clonotype with many counts. The CDR3 coding sequence is TGTGCCAGCAGCCCCCCAAGCGGGGCCTACAATGAGCAGTTCTTC. Encoded protein: CASSPPSGAYNEQFF. The chain recombines TRBV7-9 with TRBJ2-1; 7 bases fit TRBD2. The V gene's germline CDR1 is SEHNR and CDR2 FQNEAQ (reference sequence). The CDR3 runs to 15 residues. With 5 bases clipped from V and 2 bases from J, the junction kept 6 bases outside the gene matches. Combining the CDR3 with reference TRBV7-9 and TRBJ2-1 gives the whole variable domain DTGVSQNPRHKITKRGQNVTFRCDPISEHNRLYWYRQTLGQGPEFLTYFQNEAQLEKSRLLSDRFSAERPKGSFSTLEIQRTEQGDSAMYLCASSPPSGAYNEQFFGPGTRLTVL.

This clonotype appeared many times. Sequence at one end of the junction differs from germline and may be a read error. This rearrangement joins TRBV20-1 to TRBJ1-1; weak D call: TRBD1 (6 bases). This CDR3 is built from 14 residues. Germline CDR1 and CDR2: DFQATT and SNEGSKA (reference sequence). The CDR3: CSARRDTRHTEAFF. The CDR3 DNA sequence: TGCAGTGCTCGCCGGGACACCAGACACACCGAAGCTTTCTTT.

This sequence joins TRBV2 and TRBJ1-2; D remains unclear. CDR1 SNHLY and CDR2 FYNNEI come from the germline V gene. Trimming stripped 9 bases from V and 2 bases from J, with 7 bases between. This CDR3 has 11 residues. The CDR3 region is CASSENYGYTF. The CDR3 DNA reads TGTGCCAGTTCGGAGAACTATGGCTACACCTTC.

This clonotype was detected ten times or more. V and J are TRBV6-1 and TRBJ2-5, with TRBD1 identical over 7 bases. Germline CDR1 MNHNS, CDR2 SASEGT. This CDR3 is built from 13 residues. J lost 1 base, V lost 6 bases, and 2 bases had no gene match. DNA for the CDR3: TGTGCCAGCAGAGGGACAGCCCAAGAGACCCAGTACTTC. This sequence encodes CASRGTAQETQYF.

This chain links TRBV7-9 with TRBJ1-5; 9 nucleotides match TRBD1. CDR1 and CDR2 (germline): SEHNR, FQNEAQ (reference sequence). This CDR3 region has 17 residues. Trimming removed 2 bases from V and 6 bases from J; junction bases left unmatched: 11. The CDR3 DNA follows: TGTGCCAGCAGCTTATGGGTTGGGACAGGGACTTCTCAGCCCCAGCATTTT. The encoded protein is CASSLWVGTGTSQPQHF.

This clonotype was seen a few times. This may stem from a read error, because a much larger clone lies one nucleotide away. The rearrangement joins TRBV28 to TRBJ2-7; no reliable D call. CDR1 is MDHEN and CDR2 is SYDVKM in the germline V gene. V shed 8 bases and J shed 1 base, with 15 bases lying between them. The CDR3 is 14 residues long. This CDR3 reads CASRFTLSSYEQYF. In DNA, the CDR3 is TGTGCCAGCCGCTTTACGTTGTCTTCCTACGAGCAGTACTTC. The whole variable domain, filled in from reference TRBV28 and TRBJ2-7, reads DVKVTQSSRYLVKRTGEKVFLECVQDMDHENMFWYRQDPGLGLRLIYFSYDVKMKEKGDIPEGYSVSREKKERFSLILESASTNQTSMYLCASRFTLSSYEQYFGPGTRLTVT.

This clonotype was seen many times. The V gene is TRBV28, the J gene TRBJ2-7; 7 nucleotides line up with TRBD2. The V gene's germline CDR1 is MDHEN and CDR2 SYDVKM. The CDR3 sequence is 14 residues long. The ends lost 2 bases at V and 1 base at J; junction bases unmatched: 2. DNA for the CDR3: TGTGCCAGCAGTTTAACGGGGGGTTCCTACGAGCAGTACTTC. This translates into CASSLTGGSYEQYF.

This chain joins TRBV5-4 and TRBJ1-2; D gene unclear. Per the germline V gene, CDR1 is SGHNT and CDR2 is YYREEE (reference sequence). With 0 bases removed from V and 8 bases from J, the gap between germline ends came to 23 bases. The CDR3 extends over 17 amino acids. The chain's CDR3 is CASSLAVAAGRGNGYTF. The CDR3 DNA reads TGTGCCAGCAGCTTGGCCGTTGCCGCCGGTAGAGGGAACGGCTACACCTTC.

The CDR3 sequence: CASSQVSASYEQYF. Written as DNA, the CDR3 is TGTGCCAGCAGCCAAGTTTCAGCCTCCTACGAGCAGTACTTC. The chain employs TRBV3-1 and TRBJ2-7; D uncertain. The CDR3 is made up of 14 amino acids. Germline V gene data show CDR1 as LGHDT and CDR2 as YNNKEL (reference sequence). V was pared by 1 base and J by 0 bases, with 7 bases between.

This clonotype has ten or more counts. The rearrangement uses TRBV5-1 and TRBJ2-7; no definite D call. The length of the CDR3 is 14 residues. Germline loops: CDR1 SGHRS, CDR2 YFSETQ. V was cut by 2 bases and J by 6 bases, with 15 bases left in between. Written as DNA, the CDR3 is TGCGCCAGCAGCTTAGGTCAGAGGCCCGCCGAGCAGTACTTC. It specifies CASSLGQRPAEQYF.

This rearrangement joins TRBV19 to TRBJ2-3, with D possibly being TRBD1 or TRBD2 (5 bases each). The CDR3 loop spans 15 amino acids. V was pared by 5 bases and J by 2 bases, with 14 bases between. The V gene's germline CDR1 is LNHDA and CDR2 SQIVND (reference sequence). The CDR3 bases are TGTGCCAGTAGTCTACACCGGGACGTCACAGATACGCAGTATTTT. The encoded protein is CASSLHRDVTDTQYF.

Ten or more counts support this clonotype. The V and J genes are TRBV2 and TRBJ1-2; D is unresolved. This CDR3 comprises 13 residues. V lost 10 bases to trimming and J lost 2 bases, with 14 bases between them. Germline assignment: CDR1 SNHLY and CDR2 FYNNEI. DNA for the CDR3: TGTGCCACATGGACCGACCCCAACTATGGCTACACCTTC. It encodes CATWTDPNYGYTF. The whole variable domain, remainder taken from reference TRBV2 and TRBJ1-2, is EPEVTQTPSHQVTQMGQEVILRCVPISNHLYFYWYRQILGQKVEFLVSFYNNEISEKSEIFDDQFSVERPDGSNFTLKIRSTKLEDSAMYFCATWTDPNYGYTFGSGTRLTVV.

This clonotype was detected ten times or more. The genes are TRBV7-2 and TRBJ1-1; the D gene is possibly TRBD1 (5 bases). With 3 bases removed from V and 4 bases from J, the gap between germline ends came to 15 bases. The CDR3 contains 15 residues. CDR1 SGHTA and CDR2 FQGNSA come from the germline V gene. The DNA of the CDR3 is TGTGCCAGCAGCTTGACTTCGGGGGTAGTCACTGAAGCTTTCTTT. Protein sequence: CASSLTSGVVTEAFF. Full variable domain (missing parts from reference TRBV7-2 and TRBJ1-1): GAGVSQSPSNKVTEKGKDVELRCDPISGHTALYWYRQSLGQGLEFLIYFQGNSAPDKSGLPSDRFSAERTGGSVSTLTIQRTQQEDSAVYLCASSLTSGVVTEAFFGQGTRLTVV.

The chain joins TRBV29-1 to TRBJ1-4, with TRBD1 matching 8 bases. In germline, CDR1 is SQVTM, CDR2 ANQGSEA. The ends lost 7 bases at V and 8 bases at J; junction bases unmatched: 12. The CDR3 has 14 amino acids. CDR3 sequence reads: CSARGAQGAEKLFF. The CDR3 DNA reads as TGCAGCGCCCGGGGGGCGCAGGGGGCAGAAAAACTGTTTTTT.

Of note for this clonotype: Germline and junction disagree at one end, which may indicate a read error. J is TRBJ1-5 and V is TRBV28; D is possibly TRBD1 (6 bases). CDR3 length: 14 amino acids. The germline V gene has CDR1 MDHEN and CDR2 SYDVKM. CDR3 in DNA: TGTGCCGGCAGTGGGGGGGGGGGCAGTCAGCCCCAGCATTTT. Encoded protein: CAGSGGGGSQPQHF.

This clonotype occurred many times. V and J are TRBV2 and TRBJ2-1, with a weak D call TRBD2 (7 bases). The germline gives CDR1 SNHLY, CDR2 FYNNEI. Trimming took 6 bases from V and 7 from J, leaving 22 bases between them. This CDR3 has 16 amino acids. CDR3 loop: CASSPGRGAARNEQFF. CDR3 in DNA: TGTGCCAGCAGCCCCGGCCGGGGGGCGGCCCGGAATGAGCAGTTCTTC.

The table lists this clonotype with a few counts. Since a much larger clone is just one base distant, this may be a read error. This sequence joins TRBV6-5 and TRBJ1-1; TRBD1 matches at 8 bases. The CDR3 loop spans 15 amino acids. The germline CDR1 and CDR2 sequences are MNHEY and SVGAGI. V was clipped by 4 bases and J by 7 bases; unmatched bases: 11. The CDR3 protein is CASSSRAGGAGEAFF. DNA for the CDR3: TGTGCCAGCAGTTCTCGGGCAGGGGGCGCGGGTGAAGCTTTCTTT.

Many counts were recorded for this clonotype. CDR3 coding DNA: TGTGCCAGCAGGATGGAGCTCCGGGCCCCAAGGAATGAGCAGTTCTTC. As protein: CASRMELRAPRNEQFF. V is TRBV6-2 or TRBV6-3 and J is TRBJ2-1; D remains unclear. The CDR3 is 16 residues long. Germline CDR1 and CDR2: MNHEY and SVGEGT. Trimming removed 6 bases from V and 7 bases from J, with 22 bases in between.

This clonotype was seen ten or more times. This chain connects TRBV2 to TRBJ1-2; D is ambiguous. Germline-derived CDR1 and CDR2 are SNHLY and FYNNEI. V gave up 8 bases and J gave up 0 bases, with 16 bases separating them. The CDR3 consists of 15 residues. The chain's CDR3 is CASLQIQETNYGYTF. CDR3 nucleotide sequence: TGTGCCAGCCTTCAAATCCAAGAAACTAACTATGGCTACACCTTC.

V gene TRBV5-1 combines with J gene TRBJ2-2, with a tentative D call TRBD1 (5 bases). The CDR3 spans 14 residues. Germline loops: CDR1 SGHRS, CDR2 YFSETQ. The V and J ends lost 0 bases and 8 bases respectively, with 11 bases between them. CDR3 amino acids: CASSLDRFWGELFF. As DNA, the CDR3 is TGCGCCAGCAGCTTGGACAGGTTTTGGGGGGAGCTGTTTTTT.